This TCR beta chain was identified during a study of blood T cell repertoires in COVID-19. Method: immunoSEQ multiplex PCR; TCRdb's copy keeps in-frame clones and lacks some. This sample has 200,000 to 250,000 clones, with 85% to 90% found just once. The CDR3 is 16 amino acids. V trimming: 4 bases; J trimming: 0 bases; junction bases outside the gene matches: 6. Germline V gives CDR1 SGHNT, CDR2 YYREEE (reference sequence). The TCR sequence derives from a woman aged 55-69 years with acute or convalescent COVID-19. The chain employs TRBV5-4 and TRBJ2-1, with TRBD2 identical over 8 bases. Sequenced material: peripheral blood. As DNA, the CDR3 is TGTGCCAGCAGCCCGGGGGGGCTTAGCTCCTACAATGAGCAGTTCTTC. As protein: CASSPGGLSSYNEQFF.